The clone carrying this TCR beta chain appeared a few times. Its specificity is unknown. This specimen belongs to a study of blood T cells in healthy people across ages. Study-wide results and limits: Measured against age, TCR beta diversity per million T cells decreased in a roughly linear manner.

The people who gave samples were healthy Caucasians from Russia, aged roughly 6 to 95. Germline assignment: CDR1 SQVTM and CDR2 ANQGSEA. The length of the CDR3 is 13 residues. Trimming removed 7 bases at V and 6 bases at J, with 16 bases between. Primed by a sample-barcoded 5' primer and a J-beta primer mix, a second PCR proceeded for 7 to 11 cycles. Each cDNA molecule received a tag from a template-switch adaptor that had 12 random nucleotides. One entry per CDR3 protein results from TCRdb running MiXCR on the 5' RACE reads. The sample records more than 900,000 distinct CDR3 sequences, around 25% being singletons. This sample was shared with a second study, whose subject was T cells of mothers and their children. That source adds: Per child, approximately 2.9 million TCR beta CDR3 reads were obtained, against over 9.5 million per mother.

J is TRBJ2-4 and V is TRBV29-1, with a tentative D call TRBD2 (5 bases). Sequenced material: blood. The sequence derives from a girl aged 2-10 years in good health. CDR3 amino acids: CSAVPGNLNIQYF. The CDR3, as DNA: TGCAGCGCCGTTCCGGGGAACTTAAACATTCAGTACTTC.